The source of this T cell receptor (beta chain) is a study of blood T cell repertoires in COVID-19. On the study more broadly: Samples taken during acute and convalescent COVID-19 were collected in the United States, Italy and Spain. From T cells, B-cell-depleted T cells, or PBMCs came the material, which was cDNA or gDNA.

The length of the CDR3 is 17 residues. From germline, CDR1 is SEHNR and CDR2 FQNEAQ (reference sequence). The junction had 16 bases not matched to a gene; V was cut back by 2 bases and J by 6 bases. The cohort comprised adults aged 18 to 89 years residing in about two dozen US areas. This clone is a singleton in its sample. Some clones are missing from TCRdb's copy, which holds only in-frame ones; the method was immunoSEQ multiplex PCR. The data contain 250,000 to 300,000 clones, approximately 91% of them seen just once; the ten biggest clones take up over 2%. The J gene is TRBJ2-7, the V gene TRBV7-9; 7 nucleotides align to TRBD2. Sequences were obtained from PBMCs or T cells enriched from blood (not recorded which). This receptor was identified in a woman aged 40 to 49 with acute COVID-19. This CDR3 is CASSLKGMGLNSGEQYF. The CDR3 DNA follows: TGTGCCAGCAGCTTAAAAGGGATGGGACTAAACTCCGGCGAGCAGTACTTC.